This TCR beta chain was recorded in a study of HIV-infected patients and healthy controls. This clonotype was seen a few times. A much larger clonotype is one base distant, so this may be a read error. Approximately 510 ng RNA was reverse transcribed with alpha and beta constant-region primers. Alpha and beta chain libraries were made separately by chain-specific third strand synthesis with multiplexing indices. A single record per CDR3 protein comes from TCRdb applying MiXCR to the 5' RACE reads. The sample consists of 4,000 to 4,500 distinct CDR3 sequences, roughly 14% of them appearing once. No cell fractionation was done, so the repertoire covers all unsorted peripheral blood T cells. The V end lost 2 bases, the J end lost 0 bases, and 12 bases lay between the germline ends. Germline assignment: CDR1 SGHRS and CDR2 YFSETQ. The CDR3 is made up of 16 amino acids.

Sequences were derived from blood, sampled before antiretroviral therapy. The V and J genes are TRBV5-1 and TRBJ2-1, with D possibly TRBD1 on 6 matching bases. The TCR comes from an adult with HIV infection. DNA of the CDR3: TGCGCCAGCAGCTTTGGGCAGGGGAGCTCCTACAATGAGCAGTTCTTC. Its translation: CASSFGQGSSYNEQFF.